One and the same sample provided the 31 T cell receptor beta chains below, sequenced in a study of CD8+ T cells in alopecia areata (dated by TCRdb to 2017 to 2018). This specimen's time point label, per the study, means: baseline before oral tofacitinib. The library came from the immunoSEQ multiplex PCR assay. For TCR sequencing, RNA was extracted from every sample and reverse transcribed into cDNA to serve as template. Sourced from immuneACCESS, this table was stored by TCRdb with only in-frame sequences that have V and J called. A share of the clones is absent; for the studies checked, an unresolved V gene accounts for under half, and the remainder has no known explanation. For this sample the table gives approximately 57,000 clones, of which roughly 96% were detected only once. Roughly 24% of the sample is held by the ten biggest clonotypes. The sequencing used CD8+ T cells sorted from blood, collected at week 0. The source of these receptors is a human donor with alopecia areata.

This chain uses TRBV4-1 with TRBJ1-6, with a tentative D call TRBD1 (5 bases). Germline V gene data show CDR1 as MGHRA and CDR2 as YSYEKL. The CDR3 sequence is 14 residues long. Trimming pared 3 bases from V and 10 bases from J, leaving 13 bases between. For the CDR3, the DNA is TGCGCCAGCAGCCAGGGGGGTGTCACCTCACCCCTCCACTTT. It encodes CASSQGGVTSPLHF.

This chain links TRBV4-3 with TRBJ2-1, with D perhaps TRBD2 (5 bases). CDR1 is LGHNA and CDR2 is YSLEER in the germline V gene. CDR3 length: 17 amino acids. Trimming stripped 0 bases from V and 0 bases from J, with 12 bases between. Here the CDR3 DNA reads TGCGCCAGCAGCCAAGAGCGGGCCCTGAGCTCCTACAATGAGCAGTTCTTC. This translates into CASSQERALSSYNEQFF.

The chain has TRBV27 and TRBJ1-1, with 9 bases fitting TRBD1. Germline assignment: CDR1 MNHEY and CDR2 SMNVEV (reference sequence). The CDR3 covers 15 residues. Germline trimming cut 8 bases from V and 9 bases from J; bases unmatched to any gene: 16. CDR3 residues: CASSLLTDRGFKAFF. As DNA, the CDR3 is TGTGCCAGCTCCTTACTAACGGACAGGGGATTTAAAGCTTTCTTT.

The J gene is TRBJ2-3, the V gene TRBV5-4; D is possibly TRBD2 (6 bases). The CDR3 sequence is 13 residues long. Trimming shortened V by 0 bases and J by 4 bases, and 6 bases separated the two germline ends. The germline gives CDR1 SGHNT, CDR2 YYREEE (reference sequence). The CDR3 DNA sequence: TGTGCCAGCAGCTTGGGGGAGGCAGATACGCAGTATTTT. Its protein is CASSLGEADTQYF.

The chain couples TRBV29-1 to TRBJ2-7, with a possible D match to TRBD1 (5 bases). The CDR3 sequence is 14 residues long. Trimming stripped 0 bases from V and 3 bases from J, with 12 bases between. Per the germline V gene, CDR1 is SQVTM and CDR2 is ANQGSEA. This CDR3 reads CSVEDEQADYEQYF. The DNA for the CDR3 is TGCAGCGTTGAAGATGAACAGGCCGACTACGAGCAGTACTTC.

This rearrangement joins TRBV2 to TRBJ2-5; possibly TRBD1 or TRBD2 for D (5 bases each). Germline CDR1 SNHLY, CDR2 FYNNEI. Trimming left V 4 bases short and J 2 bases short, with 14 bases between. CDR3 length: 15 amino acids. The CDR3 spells CASSALGGGQETQYF. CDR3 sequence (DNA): TGTGCCAGCAGTGCCCTCGGTGGGGGACAAGAGACCCAGTACTTC.

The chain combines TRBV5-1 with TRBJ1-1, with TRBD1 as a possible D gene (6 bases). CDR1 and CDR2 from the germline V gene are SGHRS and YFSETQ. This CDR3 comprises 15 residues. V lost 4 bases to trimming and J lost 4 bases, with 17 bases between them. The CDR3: CASSTEGGSGTEAFF. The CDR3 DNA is TGCGCCAGCAGCACAGAAGGGGGTTCGGGCACTGAAGCTTTCTTT.

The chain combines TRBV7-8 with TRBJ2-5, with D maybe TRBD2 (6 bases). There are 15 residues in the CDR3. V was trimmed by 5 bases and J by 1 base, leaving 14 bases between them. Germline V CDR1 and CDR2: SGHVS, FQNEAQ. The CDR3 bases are TGTGCCAGCAGCAATAACGCGGGGCTCCAAGAGACCCAGTACTTC. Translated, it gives CASSNNAGLQETQYF.

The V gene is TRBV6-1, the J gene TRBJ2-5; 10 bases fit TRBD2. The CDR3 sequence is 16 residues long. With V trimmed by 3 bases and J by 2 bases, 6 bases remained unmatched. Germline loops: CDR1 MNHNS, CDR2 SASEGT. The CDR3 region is CASSESSGGLQETQYF. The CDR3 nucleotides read TGTGCCAGCAGTGAGTCTAGCGGGGGTCTACAAGAGACCCAGTACTTC.

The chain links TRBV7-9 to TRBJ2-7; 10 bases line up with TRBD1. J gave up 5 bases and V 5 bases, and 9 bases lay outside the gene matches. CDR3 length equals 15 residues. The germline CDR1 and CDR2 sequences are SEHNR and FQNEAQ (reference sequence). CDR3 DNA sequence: TGTGCCAGCAGCGGCGAGGGACAGGGGATGCACGAGCAGTACTTC. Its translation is CASSGEGQGMHEQYF.

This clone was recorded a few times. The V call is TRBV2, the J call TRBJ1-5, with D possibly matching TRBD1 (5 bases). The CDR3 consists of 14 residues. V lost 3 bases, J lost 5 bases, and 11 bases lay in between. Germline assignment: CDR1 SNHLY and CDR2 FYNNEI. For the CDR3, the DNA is TGTGCCAGCAGTGAGGGGACGTACTATCAGCCCCAGCATTTT. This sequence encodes CASSEGTYYQPQHF. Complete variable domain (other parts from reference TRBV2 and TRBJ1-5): EPEVTQTPSHQVTQMGQEVILRCVPISNHLYFYWYRQILGQKVEFLVSFYNNEISEKSEIFDDQFSVERPDGSNFTLKIRSTKLEDSAMYFCASSEGTYYQPQHFGDGTRLSIL.

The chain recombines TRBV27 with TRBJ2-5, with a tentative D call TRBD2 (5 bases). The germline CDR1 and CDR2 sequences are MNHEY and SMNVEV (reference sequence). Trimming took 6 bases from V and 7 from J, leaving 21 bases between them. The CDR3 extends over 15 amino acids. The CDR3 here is CASRKIKRALGTQYF. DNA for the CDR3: TGTGCCAGCAGGAAAATAAAGAGGGCCCTTGGGACCCAGTACTTC.

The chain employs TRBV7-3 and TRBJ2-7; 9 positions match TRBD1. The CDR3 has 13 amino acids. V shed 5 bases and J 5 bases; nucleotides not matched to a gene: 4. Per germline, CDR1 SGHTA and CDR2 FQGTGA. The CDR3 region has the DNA TGTGCCAGCAGCGCTGGGACAGGGAACGAGCAGTACTTC. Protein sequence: CASSAGTGNEQYF.

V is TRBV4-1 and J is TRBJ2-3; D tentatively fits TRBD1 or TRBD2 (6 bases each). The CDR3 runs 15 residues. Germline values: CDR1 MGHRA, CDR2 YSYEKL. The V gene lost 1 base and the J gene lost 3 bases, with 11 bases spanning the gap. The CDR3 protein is CASSQVQGRTDTQYF. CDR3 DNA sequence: TGCGCCAGCAGCCAAGTCCAGGGGAGGACAGATACGCAGTATTTT.

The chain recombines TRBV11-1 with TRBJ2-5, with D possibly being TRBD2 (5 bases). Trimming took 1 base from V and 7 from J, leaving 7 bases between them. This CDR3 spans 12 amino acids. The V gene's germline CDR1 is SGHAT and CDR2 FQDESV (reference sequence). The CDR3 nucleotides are TGTGCCAGCAGCTTAGGGGCGGGGACCCAGTACTTC. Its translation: CASSLGAGTQYF. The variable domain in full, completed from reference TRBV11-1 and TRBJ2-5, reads EAEVAQSPRYKITEKSQAVAFWCDPISGHATLYWYRQILGQGPELLVQFQDESVVDDSQLPKDRFSAERLKGVDSTLKIQPAELGDSAMYLCASSLGAGTQYFGPGTRLLVL.

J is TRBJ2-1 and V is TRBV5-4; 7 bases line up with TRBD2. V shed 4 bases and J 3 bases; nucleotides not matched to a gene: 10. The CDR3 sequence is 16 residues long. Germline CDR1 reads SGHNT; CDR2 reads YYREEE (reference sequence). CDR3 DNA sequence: TGTGCCAGCAGCCCAAATCGGGGGGTAAACTACAATGAGCAGTTCTTC. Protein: CASSPNRGVNYNEQFF.

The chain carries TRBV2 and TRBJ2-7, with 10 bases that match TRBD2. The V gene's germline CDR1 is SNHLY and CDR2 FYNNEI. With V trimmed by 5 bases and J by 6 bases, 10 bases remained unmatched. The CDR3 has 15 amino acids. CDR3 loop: CASSPLAGGFLEQYF. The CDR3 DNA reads TGTGCCAGCAGTCCTTTAGCGGGGGGCTTCCTCGAGCAGTACTTC.

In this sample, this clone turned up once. The CDR3 DNA follows: TGTGCCAGCAGCTACATGGGAGGAGGAGATACGCAGTATTTT. Translation gives CASSYMGGGDTQYF. The chain is built from TRBV7-2 and TRBJ2-3; D perhaps matches TRBD2 (6 bases). Germline V gene sequence: CDR1 SGHTA, CDR2 FQGNSA. This CDR3 contains 14 residues. V lost 4 bases and J lost 5, with 13 bases in between.

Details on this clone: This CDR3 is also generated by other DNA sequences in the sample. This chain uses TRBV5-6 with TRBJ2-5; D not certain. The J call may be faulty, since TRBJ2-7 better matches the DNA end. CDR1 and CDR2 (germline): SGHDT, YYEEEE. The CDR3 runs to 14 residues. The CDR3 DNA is TGTGCCAGCAGCTTAGGCGGCTCATCCTACGAGCAGTACTTC. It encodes CASSLGGSSYEQYF.

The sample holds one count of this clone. In DNA, the CDR3 is TGTGCCAGCAGCTTGGTTGGGACTAGGGTCTTCGAGCAGTACTTC. Translation gives CASSLVGTRVFEQYF. The chain links TRBV5-4 to TRBJ2-7; the match to TRBD2 covers 8 bases. Germline V gene data show CDR1 as SGHNT and CDR2 as YYREEE (reference sequence). The CDR3 totals 15 residues. The J segment lost 6 bases and the V segment lost 0 bases, leaving 8 bases of the junction unmatched.

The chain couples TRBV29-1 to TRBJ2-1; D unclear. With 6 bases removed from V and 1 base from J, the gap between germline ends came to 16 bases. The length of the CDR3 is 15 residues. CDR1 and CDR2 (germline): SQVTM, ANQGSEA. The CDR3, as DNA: TGCAGCGTCCCAACGCTAGGGCAGTCCTACAATGAGCAGTTCTTC. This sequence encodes CSVPTLGQSYNEQFF.

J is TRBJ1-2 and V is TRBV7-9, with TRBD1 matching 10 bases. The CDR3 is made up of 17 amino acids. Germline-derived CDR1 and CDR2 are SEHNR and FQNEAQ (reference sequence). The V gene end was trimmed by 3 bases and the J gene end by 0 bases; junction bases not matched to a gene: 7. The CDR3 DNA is TGTGCCAGCAGCTTTGCGGGACAGGGGACCTCTAACTATGGCTACACCTTC. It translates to CASSFAGQGTSNYGYTF.

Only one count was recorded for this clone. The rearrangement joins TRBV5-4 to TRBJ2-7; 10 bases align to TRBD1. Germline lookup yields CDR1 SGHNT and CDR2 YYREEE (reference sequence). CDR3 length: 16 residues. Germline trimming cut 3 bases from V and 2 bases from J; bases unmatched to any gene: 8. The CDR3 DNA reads TGTGCCAGCAGCTCATCTGGGACAGGGGTTCCCTACGAGCAGTACTTC. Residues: CASSSSGTGVPYEQYF.

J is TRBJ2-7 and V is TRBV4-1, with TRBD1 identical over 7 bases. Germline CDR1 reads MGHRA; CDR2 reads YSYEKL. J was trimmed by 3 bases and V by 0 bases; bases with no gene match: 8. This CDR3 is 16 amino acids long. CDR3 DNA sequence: TGCGCCAGCAGCCAAGAGACAGGGAACTATTACTACGAGCAGTACTTC. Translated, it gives CASSQETGNYYYEQYF.

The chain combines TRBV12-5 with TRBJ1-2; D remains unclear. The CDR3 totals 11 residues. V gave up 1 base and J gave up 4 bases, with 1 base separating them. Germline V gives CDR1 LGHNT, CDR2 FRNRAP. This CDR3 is CASGLGYGYTF. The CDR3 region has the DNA TGTGCTAGTGGTTTGGGCTATGGCTACACCTTC. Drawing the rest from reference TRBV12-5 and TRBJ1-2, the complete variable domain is DARVTQTPRHKVTEMGQEVTMRCQPILGHNTVFWYRQTMMQGLELLAYFRNRAPLDDSGMPKDRFSAEMPDATLATLKIQPSEPRDSAVYFCASGLGYGYTFGSGTRLTVV.

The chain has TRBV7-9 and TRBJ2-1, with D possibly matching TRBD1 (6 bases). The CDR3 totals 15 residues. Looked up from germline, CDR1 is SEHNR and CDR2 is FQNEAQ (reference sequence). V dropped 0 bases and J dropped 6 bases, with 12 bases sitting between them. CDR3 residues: CASSLAHYRANEQFF. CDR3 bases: TGTGCCAGCAGCTTAGCACACTACAGGGCCAATGAGCAGTTCTTC.

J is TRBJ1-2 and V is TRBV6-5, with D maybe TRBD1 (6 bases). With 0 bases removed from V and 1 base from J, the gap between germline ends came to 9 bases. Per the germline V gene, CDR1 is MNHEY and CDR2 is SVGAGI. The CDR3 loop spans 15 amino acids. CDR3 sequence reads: CASSYSTGFNYGYTF. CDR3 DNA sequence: TGTGCCAGCAGTTACTCGACAGGATTTAACTATGGCTACACCTTC.

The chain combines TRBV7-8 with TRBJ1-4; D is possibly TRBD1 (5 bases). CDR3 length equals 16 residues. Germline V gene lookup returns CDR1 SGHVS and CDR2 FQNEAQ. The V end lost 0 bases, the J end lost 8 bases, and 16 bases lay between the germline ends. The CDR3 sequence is CASSLAARIGGEKLFF. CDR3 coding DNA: TGTGCCAGCAGCTTAGCGGCAAGGATCGGGGGGGAAAAACTGTTTTTT.

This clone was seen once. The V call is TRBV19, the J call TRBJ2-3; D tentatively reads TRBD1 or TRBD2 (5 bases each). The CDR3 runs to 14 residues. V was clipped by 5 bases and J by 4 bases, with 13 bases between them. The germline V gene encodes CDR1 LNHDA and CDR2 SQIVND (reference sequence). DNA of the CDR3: TGTGCCAGTAGTCAGTGGGGGATCGCAGATACGCAGTATTTT. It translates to CASSQWGIADTQYF.

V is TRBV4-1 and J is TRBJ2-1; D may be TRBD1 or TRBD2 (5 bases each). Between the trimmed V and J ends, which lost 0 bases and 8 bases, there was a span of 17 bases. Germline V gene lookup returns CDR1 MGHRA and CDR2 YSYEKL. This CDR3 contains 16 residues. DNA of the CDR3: TGCGCCAGCAGCCAAGATCCAGGGACGCATAACGATGAGCAGTTCTTC. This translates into CASSQDPGTHNDEQFF.

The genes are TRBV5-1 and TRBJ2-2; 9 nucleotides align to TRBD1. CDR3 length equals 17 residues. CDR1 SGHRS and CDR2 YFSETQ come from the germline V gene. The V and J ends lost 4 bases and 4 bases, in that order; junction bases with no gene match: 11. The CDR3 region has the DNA TGCGCCAGCAGCGGGGGGGACAGGGAGGAGAGCACCGGGGAGCTGTTTTTT. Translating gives CASSGGDREESTGELFF.